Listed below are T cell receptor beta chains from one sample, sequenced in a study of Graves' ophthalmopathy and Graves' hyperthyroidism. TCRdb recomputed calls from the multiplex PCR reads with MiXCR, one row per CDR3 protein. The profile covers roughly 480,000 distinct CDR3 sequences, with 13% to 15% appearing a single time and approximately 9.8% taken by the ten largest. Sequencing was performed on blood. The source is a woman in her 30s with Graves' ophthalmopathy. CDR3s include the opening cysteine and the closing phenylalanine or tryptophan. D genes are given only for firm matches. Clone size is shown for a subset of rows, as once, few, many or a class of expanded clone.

cdr3_nt: TGTGCCAGCAGCTCCGGGACGCCTGGCTACGAGCAGTACTTC
cdr3_aa: CASSSGTPGYEQYF
v_call: TRBV6-1
j_call: TRBJ2-7
d_call: .
clone_size: many

cdr3_nt: TGCAGTGCTAGACTAGCGGGAATGTCCTCCTACAATGAGCAGTTCTTC
cdr3_aa: CSARLAGMSSYNEQFF
v_call: TRBV20-1
j_call: TRBJ2-1
d_call: TRBD2
clone_size: many

cdr3_nt: TGTGCCAGCAGACAGCTTATGTACGAGCAGTACTTC
cdr3_aa: CASRQLMYEQYF
v_call: TRBV6-1
j_call: TRBJ2-7
d_call: .
clone_size: many

cdr3_nt: TGTGCCAGCAGTCACAGGGCTGGGGTCTACGAGCAGTACTTC
cdr3_aa: CASSHRAGVYEQYF
v_call: TRBV6-5
j_call: TRBJ2-7
d_call: .
clone_size: many

cdr3_nt: TGTGCCAGCAGTTTAGCTGGCACATGGGCTGGCTACACCTTC
cdr3_aa: CASSLAGTWAGYTF
v_call: TRBV12-3/TRBV12-4
j_call: TRBJ1-2
d_call: .
clone_size: .

cdr3_nt: TGCAGTGCCTCGTCGGCAGGCTACTATGGCTACACCTTC
cdr3_aa: CSASSAGYYGYTF
v_call: TRBV20-1
j_call: TRBJ1-2
d_call: .
clone_size: many

cdr3_nt: TGTGCCAGCAGTTTACGGCAGGGGACCTATTCGGCTCCCTATGGCTACACCTTC
cdr3_aa: CASSLRQGTYSAPYGYTF
v_call: TRBV6-2/TRBV6-3
j_call: TRBJ1-2
d_call: .
clone_size: many

cdr3_nt: TGTGCCAGCTTGGACCGCAAGGGGCCGCACGAGACCCAGTACTTC
cdr3_aa: CASLDRKGPHETQYF
v_call: TRBV28
j_call: TRBJ2-5
d_call: .
clone_size: many

cdr3_nt: TGTGCCAGCAGCCACTCAGTAGGGGTGAACACTGAAGCTTTCTTT
cdr3_aa: CASSHSVGVNTEAFF
v_call: TRBV7-3
j_call: TRBJ1-1
d_call: .
clone_size: .

cdr3_nt: TGCGCCAGCAGCCAAGATGAGGGGCCCTACGAGCAGTACTTC
cdr3_aa: CASSQDEGPYEQYF
v_call: TRBV4-1
j_call: TRBJ2-7
d_call: .
clone_size: many

cdr3_nt: TGTGCCAGCAGCTTCAGGGTCCACAAAAACATTCAGTACTTC
cdr3_aa: CASSFRVHKNIQYF
v_call: TRBV12-3/TRBV12-4
j_call: TRBJ2-4
d_call: .
clone_size: many

cdr3_nt: TGTGCCAGCAGCCCCCAGGTGACTAAGAGGAATTCACCCCTCCACTTT
cdr3_aa: CASSPQVTKRNSPLHF
v_call: TRBV6-1
j_call: TRBJ1-6
d_call: .
clone_size: many

cdr3_nt: TGCGCCAGCAGACCCGGACAGGATGGCTACACCTTC
cdr3_aa: CASRPGQDGYTF
v_call: TRBV5-1
j_call: TRBJ1-2
d_call: TRBD1
clone_size: .

cdr3_nt: TGTGCCAGCAGCGCAACAATGGGAACTAATGAAAAACTGTTTTTT
cdr3_aa: CASSATMGTNEKLFF
v_call: TRBV6-1
j_call: TRBJ1-4
d_call: .
clone_size: few

cdr3_nt: TGTGCCAGCAATGGACTTTACGAGCAGTACTTC
cdr3_aa: CASNGLYEQYF
v_call: TRBV6-1
j_call: TRBJ2-7
d_call: .
clone_size: many

cdr3_nt: TGTGCCAGCTCACAACTGGGGAGGGCTGAAGCTTTCTTT
cdr3_aa: CASSQLGRAEAFF
v_call: TRBV18
j_call: TRBJ1-1
d_call: .
clone_size: many

cdr3_nt: TGCAGTGCTAGAGATCGGGTGGGAGGGACCCCAAACACCGGGGAGCTGTTTTTT
cdr3_aa: CSARDRVGGTPNTGELFF
v_call: TRBV20-1
j_call: TRBJ2-2
d_call: TRBD2
clone_size: .

cdr3_nt: TGTGCCAGCAGCTTTCAGGCAGGGTCCACTGAAGCTTTCTTT
cdr3_aa: CASSFQAGSTEAFF
v_call: TRBV7-9
j_call: TRBJ1-1
d_call: .
clone_size: .

cdr3_nt: TGCGCCAGCAGCCATCCAGGGGACAGGGGGCGTGGGACTGAAGCTTTCTTT
cdr3_aa: CASSHPGDRGRGTEAFF
v_call: TRBV4-1
j_call: TRBJ1-1
d_call: TRBD1
clone_size: few

cdr3_nt: TGCGCCAGCAGCCGGAGGGCTTTGAACACTGAAGCTTTCTTT
cdr3_aa: CASSRRALNTEAFF
v_call: TRBV4-1
j_call: TRBJ1-1
d_call: .
clone_size: many

cdr3_nt: TGTGCCAGCAGCAGACCAGGGGACTCCTACGAGCAGTACTTC
cdr3_aa: CASSRPGDSYEQYF
v_call: TRBV7-2
j_call: TRBJ2-7
d_call: .
clone_size: many

cdr3_nt: TGTGCCAGCAGCACCTCGGGGGGCACTGAAGCTTTCTTT
cdr3_aa: CASSTSGGTEAFF
v_call: TRBV11-2
j_call: TRBJ1-1
d_call: .
clone_size: many

cdr3_nt: TGTGCCAGCAGTGAATTGCAGGTCTCCGGGGAGCTGTTTTTT
cdr3_aa: CASSELQVSGELFF
v_call: TRBV25-1
j_call: TRBJ2-2
d_call: .
clone_size: many

cdr3_nt: TGTGCCAGCAGGGACGGTAACTCCTATGGCTACACCTTC
cdr3_aa: CASRDGNSYGYTF
v_call: TRBV6-1
j_call: TRBJ1-2
d_call: .
clone_size: once

cdr3_nt: TGTGCCAGCAGGGCGAGGGACAGGTTAACTGGAAACACCATATATTTT
cdr3_aa: CASRARDRLTGNTIYF
v_call: TRBV6-1
j_call: TRBJ1-3
d_call: TRBD1
clone_size: many

cdr3_nt: TGTGCCAGCAGTTACCAGGGGCGGGGTGAGACCCAGTACTTC
cdr3_aa: CASSYQGRGETQYF
v_call: TRBV6-5
j_call: TRBJ2-5
d_call: .
clone_size: many

cdr3_nt: TGTGCCACCAGTTCAGAGGTTAACTATGGCTACACCTTC
cdr3_aa: CATSSEVNYGYTF
v_call: TRBV24-1
j_call: TRBJ1-2
d_call: .
clone_size: many

cdr3_nt: TGTGCCTGGAGTGTAGGCAGCCTACTAGCCTACGAGCAGTACTTC
cdr3_aa: CAWSVGSLLAYEQYF
v_call: TRBV30
j_call: TRBJ2-7
d_call: .
clone_size: .

cdr3_nt: TGTGCCAGCAGCTCTATCGCCGACACTGAAGCTTTCTTT
cdr3_aa: CASSSIADTEAFF
v_call: TRBV7-2
j_call: TRBJ1-1
d_call: .
clone_size: .

cdr3_nt: TGTGCCAGTAGTATAACCGGGGCCCGGGACTATGGCTACACCTTC
cdr3_aa: CASSITGARDYGYTF
v_call: TRBV19
j_call: TRBJ1-2
d_call: .
clone_size: many

cdr3_nt: TGTGCCAGCAGCTTCGGTGGGGGGCCGGATTCACCCCTCCACTTT
cdr3_aa: CASSFGGGPDSPLHF
v_call: TRBV7-8
j_call: TRBJ1-6
d_call: .
clone_size: many

cdr3_nt: TGTGCCAGCAGCAACACGGAGACCCAGTACTTC
cdr3_aa: CASSNTETQYF
v_call: TRBV6-1
j_call: TRBJ2-5
d_call: .
clone_size: many

cdr3_nt: TGCAGTGCTAGAGATCCCAACTTTGGAAACACCATATATTTT
cdr3_aa: CSARDPNFGNTIYF
v_call: TRBV20-1
j_call: TRBJ1-3
d_call: .
clone_size: many

cdr3_nt: TGTGCCAGCAGCCCCTCTAGATCGGGGGGGGCCGGAGAGACCCAGTACTTC
cdr3_aa: CASSPSRSGGAGETQYF
v_call: TRBV11-2
j_call: TRBJ2-5
d_call: TRBD2
clone_size: many